This is a list of T cell receptor beta chains from one sample in a study of shared clonotypes between healthy human individuals. Profiled with immunoSEQ multiplex PCR; TCRdb holds only in-frame clones, not every one. The profile shows 1,500,000 or so clones, 98% of them singletons. Sequences were obtained from naive CD4+ T cells sorted from blood. The receptors come from a man aged 30 to 45 in good health. CDR3s include the opening cysteine and the closing phenylalanine or tryptophan. The D gene is left open where the match is weak. Size is stated for part of the rows, as once, few or many counts, or as a class when the clone is expanded.

D gene | clone size | J gene | V gene | CDR3 DNA | CDR3 protein
. | once | TRBJ2-3 | TRBV11-1 | TGTGCCAGCAGGGGGAGGAGCGGAAACACAGATACGCAGTATTTT | CASRGRSGNTDTQYF
. | . | TRBJ2-1 | TRBV9 | TGTGCCAGCAGTGACTCACGGGAGTTCGCCTACAATGAGCAGTTCTTC | CASSDSREFAYNEQFF
. | . | TRBJ2-7 | TRBV28 | TGTGCCAGCAGGGTTGGCCGGACCTACGAGCAGTACTTC | CASRVGRTYEQYF
. | . | TRBJ2-5 | TRBV5-1 | TGCGCCAGCACTAAGGGGCCGGGGAATGCAGGAGAGACCCAGTACTTC | CASTKGPGNAGETQYF
TRBD2 | . | TRBJ2-1 | TRBV5-8 | TGTGCCAGCAGGTCTAAAACTAGCGGACCCTACAATGAGCAGTTCTTC | CASRSKTSGPYNEQFF
. | once | TRBJ1-1 | TRBV29-1 | TGCAGCGTTAATACACTAACGAGGGCTTTCTTT | CSVNTLTRAFF
TRBD2 | . | TRBJ2-1 | TRBV7-8 | TGTGCCAGCAGCTTGGCTAGCGGGACCTACAATGAGCAATTCTTC | CASSLASGTYNEQFF
. | . | TRBJ1-1 | TRBV30 | TGTGCCTGGAGTGAACTGATGAACACTGAAGCTTTCTTT | CAWSELMNTEAFF
. | . | TRBJ1-1 | TRBV27 | TGTGCCAGCAGTGGTCAAGGGGCAGACACTGAAGCTTTCTTT | CASSGQGADTEAFF
. | . | TRBJ2-7 | TRBV10-2 | TGCGCCAGCCTTAATTTTAACTACGAGCAGTACTTC | CASLNFNYEQYF
. | once | TRBJ2-7 | TRBV6-1 | TGTGCCAGCAGTAGGGGAAGCCGCCCGGAGCAGTACTTC | CASSRGSRPEQYF
. | . | TRBJ2-3 | TRBV11-3 | TGTGCCAGCAGCTCAGGACCTATCACAGATACGCAGTATTTT | CASSSGPITDTQYF
TRBD2 | . | TRBJ2-1 | TRBV30 | TGTGCCTTCTCTGGGGGAGGGAGGGAGAATGAGCAGTTCTTC | CAFSGGGRENEQFF
. | . | TRBJ1-4 | TRBV6-5 | TGTGCCAGCAGTCCAACAGGGTTATTTGATGAAAAACTGTTTTTT | CASSPTGLFDEKLFF
TRBD1 | . | TRBJ2-7 | TRBV18 | TGTGCCAGCTCACCCCTGGGACAGAACTACGAGCAGTACTTC | CASSPLGQNYEQYF
TRBD1 | . | TRBJ2-7 | TRBV18 | TGTGCCAGCTCACCACTTTTCCCGTACAGGGGGCGACACGAGCAGTACTTC | CASSPLFPYRGRHEQYF
. | . | TRBJ2-7 | TRBV25-1 | TGTGCCAGCAGTGAGAACTTAGTAAAAGGTCCCGAGCAGTACTTC | CASSENLVKGPEQYF
. | once | TRBJ2-1 | TRBV7-9 | TGTGCCAGCACCCCACCTGGACTTAGCTACAATGAGCAGTTCTTC | CASTPPGLSYNEQFF
. | . | TRBJ2-7 | TRBV11-2 | TGTGCCAGCAGCTTAGATGGGACGCGAACCTACGAGCAGTACTTC | CASSLDGTRTYEQYF
. | . | TRBJ2-5 | TRBV9 | TGTGCCAGCAGCCTGGCCATGGACAGAAATCAAGAGACCCAGTACTTC | CASSLAMDRNQETQYF
. | . | TRBJ2-3 | TRBV7-8 | TGTGCCAGCAGCTTAGTAACTTTAGATACGCAGTATTTT | CASSLVTLDTQYF
TRBD2 | . | TRBJ2-1 | TRBV7-6 | TGTGCCAGCAGCTATGGCGGGAGGGAACATGAGCAGTTCTTC | CASSYGGREHEQFF
. | . | TRBJ2-2 | TRBV6-6 | TGTGCCACTGGAAAGGAGGGCCCCAACACCGGGGAGCTGTTTTTT | CATGKEGPNTGELFF
TRBD2 | . | TRBJ2-7 | TRBV5-1 | TGCGCCAGCAGCTTGGAGGCACTAGCGGTATACGAGCAGTACTTC | CASSLEALAVYEQYF
TRBD2 | once | TRBJ2-2 | TRBV10-3 | TGTGCCATCAGTGCCTCTAGCGGGAGGGGGGAGCTGTTTTTT | CAISASSGRGELFF
. | . | TRBJ1-4 | TRBV18 | TGTGCCAGCTCACCACCGCAGGGTCAAGGGGAAAAACTGTTTTTT | CASSPPQGQGEKLFF
. | . | TRBJ1-3 | TRBV11-2 | TGTGCCAGCAGCTTATTAAAGGGCCCCAGGCGCTCTGGAAACACCATATATTTT | CASSLLKGPRRSGNTIYF
TRBD1 | . | TRBJ2-5 | TRBV7-9 | TGTGCCAGCAGCCCCGAGGAGGACAGGGAGAAAGAGACCCAGTACTTC | CASSPEEDREKETQYF
. | . | TRBJ2-7 | TRBV11-2 | TGTGCCAGCAGCCTCAGGGGCTTGGTTGCCTCCTACGAGCAGTACTTC | CASSLRGLVASYEQYF
. | once | TRBJ2-7 | TRBV2 | TGTGCCAGCAGTGAAAACCCCGCGGGCGAGCAGTACTTC | CASSENPAGEQYF
. | once | TRBJ2-6 | TRBV5-1 | TGCGCCAGCAGCTTGGAGGAGTCTGGGGCCAACGTCCTGACTTTC | CASSLEESGANVLTF
. | . | TRBJ2-7 | TRBV18 | TGTGCCAGCCAAATCCGGGGTAACGAGCAGTACTTC | CASQIRGNEQYF
. | . | TRBJ1-2 | TRBV4-3 | TGCGCCAGCAGCCAAGGGACCGTCGTATCCTATGGCTACACCTTC | CASSQGTVVSYGYTF
TRBD1 | . | TRBJ2-7 | TRBV11-3 | TGTGCCAGCAGCCGAGGGACAGGGGAGACCTACGAGCAGTACTTC | CASSRGTGETYEQYF
TRBD2 | . | TRBJ2-2 | TRBV7-7 | TGTGCCAGCAGCCTACAGAGGACTAGCGGGAGATCGAACACCGGGGAGCTGTTTTTT | CASSLQRTSGRSNTGELFF
TRBD1 | . | TRBJ1-1 | TRBV5-1 | TGCGCCAGCAGCTTCCGGACAGGACCCAACACTGAAGCTTTCTTT | CASSFRTGPNTEAFF
. | . | TRBJ1-1 | TRBV18 | TGTGCCAGCTCACCGGGGCAGGGTCCTGAAGCTTTCTTT | CASSPGQGPEAFF
TRBD1 | . | TRBJ1-5 | TRBV10-3 | TGTGCCACAGATACAGGGGTGAATCAGCCCCAGCATTTT | CATDTGVNQPQHF
. | . | TRBJ1-2 | TRBV18 | TGTGCCAGCTCACCTCTCCGGGGGTGGATAGATGGCTACACCTTC | CASSPLRGWIDGYTF
TRBD2 | . | TRBJ2-1 | TRBV29-1 | TGCAGCGTTGACGATTACGGGACTAGCGGCAGAGAGCAGTTCTTC | CSVDDYGTSGREQFF
. | . | TRBJ2-7 | TRBV5-1 | TGCGCCAGCAGCCCCGAGGGGGCCTACGAGCAGTACTTC | CASSPEGAYEQYF
. | . | TRBJ1-4 | TRBV2 | TGTGCCAGCAGTGAAAGGTCTGAAAAACTGTTTTTT | CASSERSEKLFF
TRBD2 | . | TRBJ2-5 | TRBV7-3 | TGTGCCAGCAGCTTCGGGACTAGCGGGGGGTACCAAGAGACCCAGTACTTC | CASSFGTSGGYQETQYF
TRBD2 | . | TRBJ2-1 | TRBV5-1 | TGCGCCAGCAGCTTTCGGCGGGGGGATTTGAGCTCCTACAATGAGCAGTTCTTC | CASSFRRGDLSSYNEQFF
. | . | TRBJ2-7 | TRBV18 | TGTGCCAGCTCACTCACCGGGACTTCCTACGAGCAGTACTTC | CASSLTGTSYEQYF
. | . | TRBJ1-2 | TRBV28 | TGTGCCAGCAGCCAATCGGACTGGGACTATGGCTACACCTTC | CASSQSDWDYGYTF
. | . | TRBJ2-1 | TRBV9 | TGTGCCAGCAGCTCACGTAGGACCCTCGCTACCAATGAGCAGTTCTTC | CASSSRRTLATNEQFF
. | . | TRBJ2-3 | TRBV4-1 | TGCGCCAGCAGCCAACGGGATAGCACAGATACGCAGTATTTT | CASSQRDSTDTQYF
. | . | TRBJ1-3 | TRBV7-6 | TGTGCCAGCAGCTTAAACCCCAGGGACACTGGAAACACCATATATTTT | CASSLNPRDTGNTIYF
. | . | TRBJ1-1 | TRBV5-1 | TGCGCCAGCAGCTTCTTTGGGGCTGGGACTGAAGCTTTCTTT | CASSFFGAGTEAFF
. | . | TRBJ1-1 | TRBV5-1 | TGCGCCAGCAGCTTGAACCCTCAGGGGAACACTGAAGCTTTCTTT | CASSLNPQGNTEAFF
TRBD2 | . | TRBJ2-5 | TRBV9 | TGTGCCAGCAGCGTAGGGGGATTAGCGGGGTACCAAGAGACCCAGTACTTC | CASSVGGLAGYQETQYF
. | . | TRBJ2-3 | TRBV18 | TGTGCCAGCTCACCCGGACAGACTACGCAGTATTTT | CASSPGQTTQYF